What follows are 27 T cell receptor beta chains derived from one specimen sequenced in a study of T cells in narcolepsy. Only in-frame clones appear in the TCRdb table, and some are missing; sequencing was by immunoSEQ multiplex PCR. The table records under 35,000 clones, around 80% of them present only once. Sequencing was performed on memory (CD45RA-) CD4+ T cells from blood. Receptors originate from a human donor in good health.

This sequence joins TRBV11-2 and TRBJ1-2; D call uncertain. Germline CDR1 is SGHAT and CDR2 is FQNNGV. Trimming cost V 4 bases and J 2 bases, with 8 bases left between them. The CDR3 runs 13 residues. The CDR3 sequence: CASSSPPNYGYTF. For the CDR3, the DNA is TGTGCCAGCAGCTCCCCCCCCAACTATGGCTACACCTTC.

This chain links TRBV4-3 with TRBJ1-2; 7 nucleotides agree with TRBD1. This CDR3 is 14 amino acids long. The ends lost 8 bases at V and 2 bases at J; junction bases unmatched: 8. CDR1 and CDR2 from the germline V gene are LGHNA and YSLEER. The CDR3 here is CASRRSGQNYGYTF. For the CDR3, the DNA is TGCGCCAGCCGCCGGTCGGGACAGAACTATGGCTACACCTTC.

The V gene is TRBV7-2, the J gene TRBJ2-7; the match to TRBD1 covers 9 bases. There are 14 residues in the CDR3. CDR1 and CDR2 (germline): SGHTA, FQGNSA. Trimming cost V 3 bases and J 6 bases; bases outside gene matches: 6. The CDR3 loop reads CASSFYRGPAEQYF. CDR3 bases: TGTGCCAGCAGCTTTTACAGGGGGCCAGCCGAGCAGTACTTC.

The table lists this clone with a few counts. V gene TRBV10-1 combines with J gene TRBJ1-2, with unresolved D. In germline, CDR1 is WNHNN, CDR2 SYGVQD (reference sequence). The CDR3 contains 13 residues. Trimming took off 5 bases at V and 2 bases at J, with 9 bases between the two ends. This CDR3 is CASSKTGNYGYTF. The CDR3 coding sequence is TGCGCCAGCAGTAAGACGGGGAACTATGGCTACACCTTC.

The chain has TRBV12-5 and TRBJ1-5, with D unresolved. The CDR3 has 13 amino acids. V was clipped by 7 bases and J by 6 bases, with 13 bases between them. Per germline, CDR1 LGHNT and CDR2 FRNRAP. CDR3 loop: CASVVGEFQPQHF. CDR3 bases: TGTGCTAGTGTAGTCGGGGAATTTCAGCCCCAGCATTTT.

The rearrangement links TRBV9 to TRBJ1-1; D remains unclear. CDR1 and CDR2 from the germline V gene are SGDLS and YYNGEE. The CDR3 is made up of 15 amino acids. Between the trimmed V and J ends, which lost 0 bases and 1 base, there was a span of 10 bases. This CDR3 reads CASSVADKKNTEAFF. CDR3 nucleotides: TGTGCCAGCAGCGTAGCCGACAAGAAGAACACTGAAGCTTTCTTT. The full variable domain, with the rest looked up from reference TRBV9 and TRBJ1-1, is DSGVTQTPKHLITATGQRVTLRCSPRSGDLSVYWYQQSLDQGLQFLIQYYNGEERAKGNILERFSAQQFPDLHSELNLSSLELGDSALYFCASSVADKKNTEAFFGQGTRLTVV.

V is TRBV9 and J is TRBJ2-2; TRBD2 matches 9 bases. The V and J ends lost 0 bases and 8 bases, in that order; junction bases with no gene match: 14. The CDR3 totals 18 residues. Germline-derived CDR1 and CDR2 are SGDLS and YYNGEE. The DNA for the CDR3 is TGTGCCAGCAGCGTAGTAGACCTAGGGGTAGCGGGGGCTGGGGAGCTGTTTTTT. Translating it yields CASSVVDLGVAGAGELFF. Looking up the rest from reference TRBV9 and TRBJ2-2 gives the full variable domain: DSGVTQTPKHLITATGQRVTLRCSPRSGDLSVYWYQQSLDQGLQFLIQYYNGEERAKGNILERFSAQQFPDLHSELNLSSLELGDSALYFCASSVVDLGVAGAGELFFGEGSRLTVL.

The CDR3 loop reads CASSTRASGAGELFF. In DNA, the CDR3 is TGTGCCAGCAGCACCAGGGCTAGCGGGGCCGGGGAGCTGTTTTTT. The V gene is TRBV7-8, the J gene TRBJ2-2; TRBD2 aligns across 9 bases. After removal of 5 bases from V and 6 bases from J, the junction contained 7 bases not matched to a gene. From germline, CDR1 is SGHVS and CDR2 FQNEAQ. This CDR3 comprises 15 residues. Based on the CDR3 plus reference TRBV7-8 and TRBJ2-2, the full variable domain is GAGVSQSPRYKVAKRGQDVALRCDPISGHVSLFWYQQALGQGPEFLTYFQNEAQLDKSGLPSDRFFAERPEGSVSTLKIQRTQQEDSAVYLCASSTRASGAGELFFGEGSRLTVL.

The chain recombines TRBV28 with TRBJ1-1; D is ambiguous. The length of the CDR3 is 15 residues. V was shortened by 6 bases and J by 4 bases, with 18 bases between the two germline ends. Germline CDR1 and CDR2: MDHEN and SYDVKM. CDR3 sequence: CASSFSFGSGTEAFF. CDR3 nucleotide sequence: TGTGCCAGCAGCTTCTCCTTCGGCTCGGGCACTGAAGCTTTCTTT.

The chain uses TRBV5-4 and TRBJ1-2, with 9 bases aligning to TRBD1. Germline V gene data show CDR1 as SGHNT and CDR2 as YYREEE (reference sequence). The CDR3 contains 14 residues. V lost 3 bases and J lost 7; bases outside the gene matches: 7. The CDR3 region has the DNA TGTGCCAGCAGCTGGTGGGACAGGGAGGCTGGCTACACCTTC. Encoded protein: CASSWWDREAGYTF.

The chain combines TRBV6-1 with TRBJ1-2; D might be TRBD1 (5 bases). Trimming pared 8 bases from V and 5 bases from J, leaving 15 bases between. Germline V CDR1 and CDR2: MNHNS, SASEGT. The CDR3 has 13 amino acids. CDR3 residues: CASAGFGGYGYTF. CDR3 sequence (DNA): TGTGCCAGCGCGGGTTTCGGGGGTTATGGCTACACCTTC.

The chain is built from TRBV5-4 and TRBJ1-6; unclear D gene. V lost 0 bases and J 5 bases, leaving 6 bases between the germline ends. Germline V gene lookup returns CDR1 SGHNT and CDR2 YYREEE (reference sequence). The CDR3 consists of 14 residues. CDR3 sequence reads: CASSLDIHNSPLHF. The CDR3 DNA follows: TGTGCCAGCAGCTTGGACATCCATAATTCACCCCTCCACTTT.

This clone was counted only a few times. The V and J genes are TRBV4-2 and TRBJ2-3; no definite D call. V was shortened by 4 bases and J by 1 base, with 12 bases between the two germline ends. The germline V gene encodes CDR1 LGHNA and CDR2 YNFKEQ. There are 15 residues in the CDR3. In DNA, the CDR3 is TGTGCCAGCAGCCTAGCCGGACCAGGCACAGATACGCAGTATTTT. Translated: CASSLAGPGTDTQYF.

The rearrangement joins TRBV6-1 to TRBJ2-7; no firm D call. The CDR3 runs to 13 residues. Trimming shortened V by 5 bases and J by 13 bases, and 21 bases separated the two germline ends. Germline V CDR1 and CDR2: MNHNS, SASEGT. The CDR3 region has the DNA TGTGCCAGCAGTAACACCTACGGGCACCACGGTTACTTC. Its translation: CASSNTYGHHGYF.

The chain combines TRBV5-6 with TRBJ2-1, with D perhaps matching TRBD1 (6 bases). Trimming took off 0 bases at V and 0 bases at J, with 7 bases between the two ends. CDR3 length: 15 amino acids. In germline, CDR1 is SGHDT, CDR2 YYEEEE. The DNA of the CDR3 is TGTGCCAGCAGCTTGGACAGGGTCTCCTACAATGAGCAGTTCTTC. Its protein is CASSLDRVSYNEQFF.

V usage is TRBV9 and J usage is TRBJ2-1, with 9 bases aligning to TRBD2. Per germline, CDR1 SGDLS and CDR2 YYNGEE. The CDR3 covers 15 residues. Trimming removed 2 bases from V and 0 bases from J; junction bases left unmatched: 0. The CDR3: CASSVSGSSYNEQFF. CDR3 coding DNA: TGTGCCAGCAGCGTTAGCGGGAGCTCCTACAATGAGCAGTTCTTC.

V gene TRBV2 combines with J gene TRBJ2-7, with 13 bases lining up with TRBD2. The CDR3 has 13 amino acids. The J segment lost 10 bases and the V segment lost 5 bases, leaving 5 bases of the junction unmatched. The germline CDR1 and CDR2 sequences are SNHLY and FYNNEI. The CDR3 region is CASSLGTSGTQYF. DNA for the CDR3: TGTGCCAGCAGTCTAGGGACTAGCGGGACACAGTACTTC.

This chain connects TRBV5-3 to TRBJ2-7; TRBD2 matches at 8 bases. TRBV5-3 is designated an ORF whose function remains uncertain. Trimming cost V 5 bases and J 2 bases; bases outside gene matches: 3. There are 13 residues in the CDR3. CDR3 loop: CARRAGGAYEQYF. The CDR3 region has the DNA TGTGCCAGAAGGGCGGGGGGAGCCTACGAGCAGTACTTC.

The chain couples TRBV5-6 to TRBJ1-1; no firm D call. V lost 7 bases to trimming and J lost 4 bases, with 20 bases between them. Germline CDR1 SGHDT, CDR2 YYEEEE. This CDR3 is 15 amino acids long. CDR3 DNA sequence: TGTGCCAGCGGCCGACCGGGGAGGGCGGGCACTGAAGCTTTCTTT. Protein sequence: CASGRPGRAGTEAFF. Combining the CDR3 with reference TRBV5-6 and TRBJ1-1 gives the whole variable domain DAGVTQSPTHLIKTRGQQVTLRCSPKSGHDTVSWYQQALGQGPQFIFQYYEEEERQRGNFPDRFSGHQFPNYSSELNVNALLLGDSALYLCASGRPGRAGTEAFFGQGTRLTVV.

The chain is built from TRBV7-2 and TRBJ1-5; no definite D call. Germline assignment: CDR1 SGHTA and CDR2 FQGNSA. The ends were cut back, 3 bases at V and 0 bases at J, with 6 bases in the middle. The CDR3 consists of 14 residues. This chain's CDR3 is CASSFAHSNQPQHF. Here the CDR3 DNA reads TGTGCCAGCAGCTTCGCCCATAGCAATCAGCCCCAGCATTTT.

J is TRBJ1-1 and V is TRBV5-1; TRBD1 agrees at 7 bases. The CDR3 is 14 amino acids. V shed 3 bases and J 0 bases; nucleotides not matched to a gene: 2. Germline values: CDR1 SGHRS, CDR2 YFSETQ. The CDR3 loop is CASSYRGLNTEAFF. The CDR3 DNA follows: TGCGCCAGCAGCTACAGGGGTCTGAACACTGAAGCTTTCTTT.

This clone was observed a few times. For the CDR3, the DNA is TGTGCCAGCAGTTTTGGACACCTCGAGCAGTACTTC. It codes for CASSFGHLEQYF. The chain links TRBV28 to TRBJ2-7; TRBD1 is a possible D gene (5 bases). The CDR3 spans 12 residues. Germline CDR1 and CDR2: MDHEN and SYDVKM. V was clipped by 3 bases and J by 6 bases, with 9 bases between them.

CDR3 bases: TGCGCCAGCAGCTTGTATCAGGATAATGAGCAGTTCTTC. Encoded protein: CASSLYQDNEQFF. V is TRBV5-1 and J is TRBJ2-1; D remains unclear. Germline CDR1 SGHRS, CDR2 YFSETQ. V dropped 1 base and J dropped 7 bases, with 9 bases sitting between them. This CDR3 is built from 13 residues.

This clone is a singleton in its sample. The chain recombines TRBV9 with TRBJ1-1; TRBD1 aligns across 9 bases. CDR3 length: 15 residues. V lost 4 bases, J lost 1 base, and 5 bases stayed unmatched. The germline CDR1 and CDR2 sequences are SGDLS and YYNGEE. The CDR3 region has the DNA TGTGCCAGCAGCCCTACAGGGGGCGCGAACACTGAAGCTTTCTTT. Translating it yields CASSPTGGANTEAFF.

The CDR3: CASSLDTTGTEAFF. CDR3 sequence (DNA): TGTGCCAGCAGCTTAGATACTACGGGCACTGAAGCTTTCTTT. This chain joins TRBV11-2 and TRBJ1-1; D is uncertain. This CDR3 spans 14 amino acids. Trimming took off 0 bases at V and 4 bases at J, with 9 bases between the two ends. Looked up from germline, CDR1 is SGHAT and CDR2 is FQNNGV.

The rearrangement joins TRBV28 to TRBJ1-5, with D perhaps TRBD1 (6 bases). V lost 6 bases, J lost 6 bases, and 15 bases lay in between. This CDR3 has 14 amino acids. Germline V gene data show CDR1 as MDHEN and CDR2 as SYDVKM. As DNA, the CDR3 is TGTGCCAGCAGCCTAGGGGGGGGCAGTCAGCCCCAGCATTTT. It is translated as CASSLGGGSQPQHF.

The chain joins TRBV6-1 to TRBJ1-2; 7 positions match TRBD1. CDR3 length: 13 amino acids. V was pared by 6 bases and J by 3 bases, with 4 bases of the junction left unmatched. CDR1 is MNHNS and CDR2 is SASEGT in the germline V gene. The CDR3 sequence: CASSPRGYYGYTF. CDR3 in DNA: TGTGCCAGCAGCCCCAGGGGGTACTATGGCTACACCTTC.